This TCR beta chain derives from a study of T cell repertoires in cytomegalovirus infection. TCRdb reprocessed the reads with MiXCR, giving one entry per CDR3 protein. Of about 450,000 distinct CDR3 sequences in the sample, approximately 31% were seen once. This clonotype was seen a handful of times. Between the trimmed V and J ends, which lost 5 bases and 1 base, there was a span of 18 bases. Germline V gives CDR1 MNHEY, CDR2 SMNVEV (reference sequence). The CDR3 covers 17 residues. Sequenced sample: PBMCs. The chain couples TRBV27 to TRBJ2-1; tentatively, D is TRBD1 (5 bases). This receptor was identified in a human donor in good health (CMV status not recorded). Some clones in this sample may be carry-over from other donors' samples. This CDR3 reads CASSTRSQGRSYNEQFF. The CDR3 nucleotides are TGTGCCAGCAGTACACGATCGCAGGGCAGATCCTACAATGAGCAGTTCTTC.